The rows below give T cell receptor beta chains drawn from one sample of a study of cytomegalovirus exposure and HLA in healthy donors. Measured with immunoSEQ multiplex PCR; TCRdb has only the in-frame clones, and not every one. The sample yields about 200,000 clones, 82% seen once. The source material was PBMCs. Every receptor here comes from a boy aged 2 to 10 in good health and CMV-seronegative. Both conserved end residues are trimmed from each CDR3.

>TRBV25-1|TRBJ2-1
ASSQRGGSDEQF
>TRBV2|TRBJ1-5
ASSVPGAGQPQH
>TRBV6-6|TRBJ2-7
ASSYSTYEQY
>TRBV9|TRBJ1-2
ASSVEEDSLGYT
>TRBV4-3|TRBJ1-2
ASSQDDRVRYGYT
>TRBV7-9|TRBJ1-4
ASSSDEKLF
>TRBV7-9|TRBJ2-3
ASSLALGGTDTQY
>TRBV5-1|TRBJ1-1
ASSRGWDTEAF
>TRBV7-2|TRBJ2-5
ASSLDGQQETQY
>TRBV10-3|TRBJ1-2
AISGRTGEGYT
>TRBV29-1|TRBJ2-7
SVKGSGGRYYEQY
>TRBV7-3|TRBJ2-1
ASSLDSYNEQF
>TRBV30|TRBJ1-1
SGGSGYTEAF
>TRBV4-1|TRBJ1-2
ASSHHGRELYGYT
>TRBV27|TRBJ2-1
ASSVRQVSSYNEQF